Following are 3 T cell receptor beta chains from one sample sequenced in a study of blood T cell repertoires in COVID-19. The repertoire was sequenced with immunoSEQ multiplex PCR; TCRdb's copy has only in-frame clones and lacks some. The table lists tens of thousands of clones, around 79% of them singletons, with 4.5% to 6% in the top ten. The sample was peripheral blood. These receptors came from a human donor in a cohort sampled during active COVID-19.

This clone was seen a handful of times. The chain employs TRBV19 and TRBJ2-1, with TRBD2 matching 12 bases. Germline assignment: CDR1 LNHDA and CDR2 SQIVND (reference sequence). The CDR3 sequence is 15 residues long. With V trimmed by 5 bases and J by 4 bases, 3 bases remained unmatched. The CDR3, as DNA: TGTGCCAGTAGTGAGACTAGCGGGGGATACAATGAGCAGTTCTTC. Amino acid sequence: CASSETSGGYNEQFF.

V is TRBV18 and J is TRBJ1-3; 8 bases are a match to TRBD1. The V and J ends lost 3 bases and 3 bases, in that order; junction bases with no gene match: 1. Germline values: CDR1 KGHSH, CDR2 LQKENI. This CDR3 region has 14 residues. CDR3 protein: CASSPTGVGNTIYF. Here the CDR3 DNA reads TGTGCCAGCTCACCGACAGGGGTTGGAAACACCATATATTTT.

This chain links TRBV6-2 or TRBV6-3 with TRBJ2-1; 8 positions match TRBD1. V gave up 2 bases and J gave up 8 bases; unmatched junction bases: 11. The CDR3 covers 16 residues. The V gene's germline CDR1 is MNHEY and CDR2 SVGEGT. CDR3 sequence (DNA): TGTGCCAGCAGTTACCAAATAAGGCAGGGGGCGGATGAGCAGTTCTTC. Amino acids: CASSYQIRQGADEQFF.